The next 24 T cell receptor beta chains were all read from a single sample in a study of identical twins. TCRdb passed the 5' RACE reads through MiXCR, listing each CDR3 protein once. The repertoire holds under 300,000 distinct CDR3 sequences, with over 13% as singletons. The material sequenced was memory (CD45RO+) T cells sorted from blood. Source of these receptors: a woman aged 18-29 years in good health.

The table lists this clonotype with a few counts. This chain links TRBV7-6 with TRBJ2-1; 13 bases match TRBD2. There are 16 residues in the CDR3. Germline trimming cut 5 bases from V and 8 bases from J; bases unmatched to any gene: 9. Germline values: CDR1 SGHVS, CDR2 FNYEAQ. The CDR3 here is CASSDRTSGSIHEQFF. CDR3 in DNA: TGTGCCAGCAGCGACCGGACTAGCGGGAGTATCCATGAGCAGTTCTTC.

This clonotype was counted ten times or more. The CDR3 loop is CSVEDLGGTYGYTF. CDR3 sequence (DNA): TGCAGCGTTGAAGATCTGGGCGGGACCTATGGCTACACCTTC. V is TRBV29-1 and J is TRBJ1-2; D may be TRBD1 (5 bases). V shed 0 bases and J shed 4 bases, with 12 bases lying between them. The CDR3 has 14 amino acids. Germline lookup yields CDR1 SQVTM and CDR2 ANQGSEA.

This clonotype was detected only a few times. This rearrangement joins TRBV20-1 to TRBJ2-1; a possible D gene is TRBD2 (5 bases). The CDR3 consists of 14 residues. Germline assignment: CDR1 DFQATT and CDR2 SNEGSKA (reference sequence). Trimming took off 7 bases at V and 5 bases at J, with 18 bases between the two ends. The CDR3 DNA reads as TGCAGTGGGTTGGGTACTAGTAGCGACAATGAGCAGTTCTTC. Protein sequence: CSGLGTSSDNEQFF.

CDR3 loop: CASSRNEGPQYF. CDR3 sequence (DNA): TGTGCCAGCAGCAGAAACGAGGGGCCCCAGTACTTC. The chain joins TRBV5-6 to TRBJ2-5; D possibly matches TRBD1 or TRBD2 (5 bases each). V was cut by 4 bases and J by 9 bases, with 13 bases left in between. The CDR3 covers 12 residues. Germline assignment: CDR1 SGHDT and CDR2 YYEEEE.

The chain couples TRBV20-1 to TRBJ2-7; D is perhaps TRBD2 (7 bases). V lost 7 bases and J 2 bases, leaving 12 bases between the germline ends. CDR3 size: 12 residues. CDR1 DFQATT and CDR2 SNEGSKA come from the germline V gene (reference sequence). The CDR3 nucleotides are TGCAGTGGACTAGGGGGGGCCTACGAGCAGTACTTC. It encodes CSGLGGAYEQYF.

This sequence joins TRBV20-1 and TRBJ2-3; 7 bases are a match to TRBD1. CDR1 and CDR2 (germline): DFQATT, SNEGSKA (reference sequence). The CDR3 sequence is 12 residues long. Unmatched junction bases numbered 4, after V lost 7 bases and J lost 3 bases. DNA for the CDR3: TGCAGTGGACAGGGTAAAACAGATACGCAGTATTTT. Protein sequence: CSGQGKTDTQYF.

The chain carries TRBV7-3 and TRBJ1-6; the D is unclear. The CDR3 length is 15 residues. Germline values: CDR1 SGHTA, CDR2 FQGTGA. Deletions cut 2 bases from V and 8 bases from J, with 13 bases between. CDR3 coding DNA: TGTGCCAGCAGCTTAGAAAGACCGCGCGATTCACCCCTCCACTTT. This sequence encodes CASSLERPRDSPLHF.

This clonotype has only a few counts. The V gene is TRBV6-1, the J gene TRBJ1-1; D is ambiguous. Germline V lookup: CDR1 MNHNS, CDR2 SASEGT. The CDR3 is made up of 14 amino acids. V lost 8 bases and J 1 base, leaving 14 bases between the germline ends. CDR3: CASVPRGANTEAFF. The CDR3 DNA follows: TGTGCCAGCGTGCCCCGTGGCGCGAACACTGAAGCTTTCTTT.

The rearrangement joins TRBV27 to TRBJ2-3; no clear D gene. Trimming took 0 bases from V and 5 from J, leaving 6 bases between them. Germline-derived CDR1 and CDR2 are MNHEY and SMNVEV (reference sequence). This CDR3 contains 13 residues. The CDR3 spells CASSLSLRDTQYF. The CDR3 DNA follows: TGTGCCAGCAGTTTATCATTACGAGATACGCAGTATTTT.

This clonotype was observed once. The chain uses TRBV6-2 or TRBV6-3 and TRBJ1-5; tentative D call: TRBD1 (6 bases). From germline, CDR1 is MNHEY and CDR2 SVGEGT. The CDR3 length is 16 residues. The V gene lost 2 bases and the J gene lost 4 bases, with 15 bases spanning the gap. CDR3 nucleotides: TGTGCCAGCAGTTACGAGGGGGAAGTGATAAATCAGCCCCAGCATTTT. Amino acids: CASSYEGEVINQPQHF.

This chain uses TRBV20-1 with TRBJ2-1; no reliable D call. The CDR3 contains 11 residues. Trimming stripped 5 bases from V and 8 bases from J, with 10 bases between. The germline V gene encodes CDR1 DFQATT and CDR2 SNEGSKA (reference sequence). CDR3 in amino acids: CSAPLVYEQFF. The CDR3 nucleotides are TGCAGTGCTCCCCTGGTATATGAGCAGTTCTTC.

The V call is TRBV12-3 or TRBV12-4, the J call TRBJ2-3; no clear D. V lost 7 bases and J lost 4, with 9 bases in between. The CDR3 runs 12 residues. CDR3 residues: CASTRRPDTQYF. As DNA, the CDR3 is TGTGCCAGCACCCGCCGTCCAGATACGCAGTATTTT.

The chain is built from TRBV9 and TRBJ2-3, with D hard to call. Germline CDR1 and CDR2: SGDLS and YYNGEE. This CDR3 is 12 amino acids long. Deletions cut 3 bases from V and 6 bases from J, with 8 bases between. The chain's CDR3 is CASSGSGDTQYF. The CDR3 DNA reads TGTGCCAGCAGCGGGTCCGGGGATACGCAGTATTTT.

This clonotype appeared a few times. The CDR3 region has the DNA TGTGCCAGCACCAAGACTAGCGGGAGTTCCTACAATGAGCAGTTCTTC. It yields the protein CASTKTSGSSYNEQFF. The chain has TRBV12-3 or TRBV12-4 and TRBJ2-1; TRBD2 matches 12 bases. The CDR3 is 16 amino acids. Losses at the gene ends were 7 bases for V and 1 base for J; bases not matched to a gene: 5.

The CDR3 sequence is CASSPSSRDQPQHF. Here the CDR3 DNA reads TGCGCCAGCAGTCCTAGTAGCCGGGATCAGCCCCAGCATTTT. The chain combines TRBV10-2 with TRBJ1-5, with unresolved D. Germline CDR1 is WSHSY and CDR2 is SAAADI. The length of the CDR3 is 14 residues. Trimming cost V 5 bases and J 5 bases, with 13 bases left between them.

The chain links TRBV3-1 to TRBJ2-3, with TRBD2 as a possible D gene (6 bases). V was shortened by 4 bases and J by 0 bases, with 17 bases between the two germline ends. The CDR3 extends over 17 amino acids. Per germline, CDR1 LGHDT and CDR2 YNNKEL (reference sequence). CDR3 nucleotides: TGTGCCAGCAGCCGCCACCTTAGCGGCCCTAGCACAGATACGCAGTATTTT. Translating it yields CASSRHLSGPSTDTQYF.

The chain links TRBV5-1 to TRBJ2-2; D is unclear. The CDR3 is 13 amino acids. Germline V lookup: CDR1 SGHRS, CDR2 YFSETQ. V was trimmed by 7 bases and J by 1 base, leaving 8 bases between them. The CDR3 loop is CASYPGNTGELFF. CDR3 in DNA: TGCGCCAGCTACCCAGGGAACACCGGGGAGCTGTTTTTT.

The chain links TRBV25-1 to TRBJ2-5, with 14 bases lining up with TRBD2. V shed 1 base and J 3 bases; nucleotides not matched to a gene: 4. The germline V gene has CDR1 MGHDK and CDR2 SYGVNS. The CDR3 runs 17 residues. The CDR3 is CASSEFGTSGGEETQYF. The CDR3 DNA follows: TGTGCCAGCAGTGAATTTGGGACTAGCGGGGGAGAAGAGACCCAGTACTTC.

The chain employs TRBV5-1 and TRBJ2-3, with D hard to call. CDR1 SGHRS and CDR2 YFSETQ come from the germline V gene. Trimming cost V 0 bases and J 4 bases, with 9 bases left between them. The CDR3 totals 14 residues. The CDR3 coding sequence is TGCGCCAGCAGCTTGGCCTTTAGGCCAGATACGCAGTATTTT. This sequence encodes CASSLAFRPDTQYF.

The chain is built from TRBV20-1 and TRBJ2-3; 7 bases match TRBD2. The CDR3 length is 12 residues. Germline V gives CDR1 DFQATT, CDR2 SNEGSKA (reference sequence). V gave up 5 bases and J gave up 3 bases; unmatched junction bases: 2. The CDR3 nucleotides read TGCAGTGCTCAAGCGGGGACAGATACGCAGTATTTT. It encodes CSAQAGTDTQYF.

This clonotype was seen repeatedly, ten times or more. This rearrangement joins TRBV12-3 or TRBV12-4 to TRBJ2-1; no reliable D call. V was cut by 6 bases and J by 1 base, with 10 bases left in between. This CDR3 contains 14 residues. DNA for the CDR3: TGTGCCAGCAGCCAGACCGGATCCTACAATGAGCAGTTCTTC. Translation gives CASSQTGSYNEQFF.

A few counts support this clonotype. The CDR3 coding sequence is TGTGCCAGCATGCCTAGCGGGGTTTCCACAGATACGCAGTATTTT. Its translation: CASMPSGVSTDTQYF. This chain uses TRBV7-6 with TRBJ2-3; 9 bases line up with TRBD2. There are 15 residues in the CDR3. Germline CDR1 SGHVS, CDR2 FNYEAQ. Trimming cost V 7 bases and J 2 bases; bases outside gene matches: 7.

The rearrangement uses TRBV7-9 and TRBJ1-2; D is undetermined. Trimming stripped 1 base from V and 8 bases from J, with 14 bases between. Germline loops: CDR1 SEHNR, CDR2 FQNEAQ (reference sequence). The CDR3 is made up of 14 amino acids. Here the CDR3 DNA reads TGTGCCAGCAGCTTAGAATCGGGGTCCTACGGCTACACCTTC. This gives the protein CASSLESGSYGYTF.

The V gene is TRBV5-6, the J gene TRBJ2-3; perhaps TRBD1 as D (6 bases). V was clipped by 0 bases and J by 1 base, with 12 bases between them. CDR1 SGHDT and CDR2 YYEEEE come from the germline V gene. This CDR3 spans 16 amino acids. CDR3 DNA: TGTGCCAGCAGCTTGGTCTTTGGGGGCCGCACAGATACGCAGTATTTT. As protein: CASSLVFGGRTDTQYF.